This T cell receptor beta chain was recorded in a study of PD-1 and CTLA-4 blockade in melanoma. This CDR3 has 15 amino acids. CDR1 SGHDT and CDR2 YYEEEE come from the germline V gene. V trimming: 4 bases; J trimming: 2 bases; junction bases outside the gene matches: 9. The method was immunoSEQ multiplex PCR; TCRdb's version includes in-frame clones alone and lacks a portion of them. The table lists some 30,000 clones, roughly 90% of them singletons. This clone has more than one count but fewer than ten. The TCR comes from a human donor with melanoma. The material was CD8+ T cells from peripheral blood, obtained from a patient given anti-PD-1 treatment. The genes are TRBV5-6 and TRBJ2-7, with TRBD1 matching over 7 bases. Here the CDR3 reads CASSPTGAKAYEQYF. The CDR3 DNA follows: TGTGCCAGCAGCCCAACAGGGGCTAAAGCCTACGAGCAGTACTTC.